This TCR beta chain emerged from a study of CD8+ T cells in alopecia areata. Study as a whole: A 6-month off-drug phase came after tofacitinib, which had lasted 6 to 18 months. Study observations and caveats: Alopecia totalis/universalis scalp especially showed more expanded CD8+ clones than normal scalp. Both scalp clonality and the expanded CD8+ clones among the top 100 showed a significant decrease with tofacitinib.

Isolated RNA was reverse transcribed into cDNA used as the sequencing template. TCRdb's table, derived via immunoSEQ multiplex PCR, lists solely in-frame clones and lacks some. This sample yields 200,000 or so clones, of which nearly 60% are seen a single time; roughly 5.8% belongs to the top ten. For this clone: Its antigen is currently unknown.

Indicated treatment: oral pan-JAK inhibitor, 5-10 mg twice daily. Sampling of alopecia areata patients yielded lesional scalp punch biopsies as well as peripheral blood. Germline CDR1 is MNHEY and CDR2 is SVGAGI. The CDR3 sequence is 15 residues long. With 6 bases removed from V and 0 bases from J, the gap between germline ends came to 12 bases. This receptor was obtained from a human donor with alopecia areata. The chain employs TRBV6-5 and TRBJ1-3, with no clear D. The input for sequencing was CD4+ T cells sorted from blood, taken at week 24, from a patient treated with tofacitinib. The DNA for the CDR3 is TGTGCCAGCAGCCGGCTGCGGAGCTCTGGAAACACCATATATTTT. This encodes CASSRLRSSGNTIYF.